This TCR beta chain was identified during a study of control samples from healthy donors and cancer patients (dated by TCRdb to 2020 to 2022). Library generation was performed with the immunoSEQ multiplex PCR assay. The source is immuneACCESS, and TCRdb retained only in-frame sequences with V and J called. Part of the clones is not carried over; for the studies checked, unresolved V genes explain less than half of this, and the remainder is unexplained. For this sample the table gives 150,000 to 200,000 clones, of which around 94% were detected only once. Jointly, the top ten make up roughly 1.3% of the sample. On this clone itself: No antigen is known for it. Base-call qualities are not available, and no considerably larger clone is one nucleotide away.

This TCR was sampled from a young man in good health. The source material was blood.

The nucleotide sequence is TGTGCCAGCAGCTTAGGGGGACAGAGCCCAAAGGGTGGCTACACCTTC. It is translated as CASSLGGQSPKGGYTF. This sequence uses TRBV7-2 and TRBJ1-2; 7 of the junction bases match TRBD1. Trimming leaves V shorter by 1 base and J shorter by 7 bases, with the junction holding 12 bases beyond the gene matches. CDR1 SGHTA and CDR2 FQGNSA were looked up in the germline V gene. The CDR3 holds 16 amino acids from the cysteine to the phenylalanine. Only CDR3 DNA is held: 48 bases, read in frame from base 1.